This T cell receptor (beta chain) appears in the sequencing data of a study of shared clonotypes between healthy human individuals. The ends were cut back, 0 bases at V and 7 bases at J, with 13 bases in the middle. This CDR3 region has 15 residues. Germline loops: CDR1 SGHRS, CDR2 YFSETQ. Using immunoSEQ multiplex PCR, the repertoire was profiled, and TCRdb retains in-frame clones only, with some absent. Among hundreds of thousands of clones listed, 90% to 96% were seen once. Sequencing was done on a sample of naive CD4+ T cells sorted from blood. Subset given: CD45RA+ positively selected. The TCR originated in a woman in her twenties or thirties in good health. The V and J genes are TRBV5-1 and TRBJ1-4; D possibly corresponds to TRBD1 (5 bases). CDR3 loop: CASSLVGGAGEKLFF. CDR3 DNA sequence: TGCGCCAGCAGCTTGGTTGGAGGGGCGGGTGAAAAACTGTTTTTT.